This T cell receptor beta chain was recorded in a study of cytomegalovirus exposure and HLA in healthy donors. The study, taken as a whole, reports: The study assumed roughly uniform donor sequencing depth for presence/absence analyses. It was in a later analysis that TCR association rates were seen to vary by HLA locus, highest for DRB1 and lowest for HLA-C.

A remark on this clone: Its antigen is not identified.

Germline loops: CDR1 MGHDK, CDR2 SYGVNS. The CDR3 contains 13 residues. V was cut by 1 base and J by 5 bases, with 8 bases left in between. Primers for the PCR totalled 60 Vbeta and 13 Jbeta. TCRdb's copy holds only in-frame clones and misses some; the assay was immunoSEQ multiplex PCR. Among about 250,000 clones listed, 72% were seen once. Sequenced input: PBMCs. This TCR derives from a female donor in good health and CMV-seronegative. The chain couples TRBV25-1 to TRBJ1-1, with a possible D match to TRBD1 (6 bases). CDR3 region: CASSESQGTEAFF. CDR3 coding DNA: TGTGCCAGCAGTGAATCCCAGGGGACTGAAGCTTTCTTT.